The 9 T cell receptor beta chains below were found in one sample sequenced in a study of radiation and T cells in renal cell carcinoma. Profiling relied on immunoSEQ multiplex PCR, and the TCRdb table lists in-frame clones only, not all of them. The table shows over 60,000 clones, with around 78% occurring only once. The time point is: blood 2 weeks post-SBRT. Treatment given: 15 Gy SBRT to primary tumor, nephrectomy 4 weeks later. Sequenced here: blood, sampled from a patient whose treatment included radiotherapy and nephrectomy. These TCRs come from a man in his fifties or sixties with renal cell carcinoma.

This clone was recorded at least ten times. V and J are TRBV19 and TRBJ1-1, with D possibly being TRBD1 (6 bases). The germline V gene encodes CDR1 LNHDA and CDR2 SQIVND (reference sequence). This CDR3 has 14 amino acids. The V gene lost 5 bases and the J gene lost 0 bases, with 10 bases spanning the gap. In nucleotides, the CDR3 is TGTGCCAGTAGTTTACCAGGGGTGAACACTGAAGCTTTCTTT. This encodes CASSLPGVNTEAFF.

This chain links TRBV29-1 with TRBJ1-2; TRBD1 aligns across 8 bases. The CDR3 is 14 residues long. Per germline, CDR1 SQVTM and CDR2 ANQGSEA. Losses at the gene ends were 5 bases for V and 4 bases for J; bases not matched to a gene: 9. CDR3 protein: CSVRMDREGYGYTF. The CDR3 coding sequence is TGCAGCGTTAGAATGGACAGGGAAGGCTATGGCTACACCTTC.

This chain connects TRBV7-9 to TRBJ1-5; 9 bases align to TRBD1. The CDR3 is made up of 16 amino acids. CDR1 and CDR2 from the germline V gene are SEHNR and FQNEAQ (reference sequence). Trimming removed 1 base from V and 7 bases from J; junction bases left unmatched: 8. The DNA of the CDR3 is TGTGCCAGCAGCTTAGTCGGGACAGGGATTCGGCAGCCCCAGCATTTT. Encoded protein: CASSLVGTGIRQPQHF.

This rearrangement joins TRBV6-5 to TRBJ1-1; D remains unclear. V was clipped by 4 bases and J by 2 bases, with 14 bases between them. Germline-derived CDR1 and CDR2 are MNHEY and SVGAGI. This CDR3 region has 15 residues. CDR3 sequence: CASSWGRKGNTEAFF. CDR3 in DNA: TGTGCCAGCAGTTGGGGTCGAAAGGGTAACACTGAAGCTTTCTTT.

The rearrangement uses TRBV4-3 and TRBJ1-2; D perhaps matches TRBD1 (5 bases). Germline V gene sequence: CDR1 LGHNA, CDR2 YSLEER. CDR3 length: 16 residues. V lost 3 bases and J lost 0, with 14 bases in between. The CDR3 coding sequence is TGCGCCAGCAGCCAGGGGGGGTTGAGAGCTAACTATGGCTACACCTTC. Protein: CASSQGGLRANYGYTF.

The chain links TRBV7-9 to TRBJ2-2, with 7 bases identical to TRBD1. The CDR3 spans 14 residues. J lost 5 bases, V lost 4 bases, and 4 bases had no gene match. The V gene's germline CDR1 is SEHNR and CDR2 FQNEAQ (reference sequence). Here the CDR3 reads CASSWDSFTGELFF. CDR3 DNA sequence: TGTGCCAGCAGCTGGGACAGTTTTACCGGGGAGCTGTTTTTT.

A few counts support this clone. The CDR3 here is CSVAYGTEAFF. CDR3 nucleotides: TGCAGCGTGGCCTACGGCACTGAAGCTTTCTTT. The chain uses TRBV29-1 and TRBJ1-1; no definite D call. Trimming left V 6 bases short and J 4 bases short, with 9 bases between. This CDR3 is 11 amino acids long. CDR1 is SQVTM, CDR2 ANQGSEA, per germline.

The chain recombines TRBV27 with TRBJ1-1; D ambiguous. This CDR3 has 13 amino acids. Germline CDR1 MNHEY, CDR2 SMNVEV (reference sequence). The ends were cut back, 6 bases at V and 5 bases at J, with 13 bases in the middle. CDR3 bases: TGTGCCAGCAGCTCTTGGGGTAAGACTGAAGCTTTCTTT. Translation: CASSSWGKTEAFF.

In its sample, this clone was seen a few times. V usage is TRBV5-5 and J usage is TRBJ1-1; D unresolved. In germline, CDR1 is SGHKS, CDR2 YYEKEE (reference sequence). The CDR3 runs to 14 residues. The ends were cut back, 2 bases at V and 1 base at J, with 9 bases in the middle. Written as DNA, the CDR3 is TGTGCCAGCAGCTTCACGGGAACGAACACTGAAGCTTTCTTT. Its protein is CASSFTGTNTEAFF.